This paragraph reports one T cell receptor beta chain. Its antigen is not identified. The entry originates in a study of Ad26.COV2.S vaccination and SARS-CoV-2 variants. Assay used: immunoSEQ multiplex PCR; TCRdb lists only in-frame clones, some missing. The sample yields 45,000 or so clones, 65% to 90% seen once. Trimming removed 0 bases at V and 10 bases at J, with 4 bases between. The germline V gene has CDR1 GTSNPN and CDR2 SVGIG (reference sequence). This CDR3 has 10 amino acids. General study findings and limits: Reports say spike-specific CD8+ and CD4+ T cell responses covered substantial breadth after vaccination. Placebo recipients had lower spike-specific TCR breadth than vaccine recipients.

Source: peripheral blood, taken after recovery from COVID-19. The clonotype was recovered from a human donor who had recovered from COVID-19. The rearrangement joins TRBV30 to TRBJ2-1; D is uncertain. The CDR3 region has the DNA TGTGCCTGGAGTGTAATAGAGCAGTTCTTC. This gives the protein CAWSVIEQFF.